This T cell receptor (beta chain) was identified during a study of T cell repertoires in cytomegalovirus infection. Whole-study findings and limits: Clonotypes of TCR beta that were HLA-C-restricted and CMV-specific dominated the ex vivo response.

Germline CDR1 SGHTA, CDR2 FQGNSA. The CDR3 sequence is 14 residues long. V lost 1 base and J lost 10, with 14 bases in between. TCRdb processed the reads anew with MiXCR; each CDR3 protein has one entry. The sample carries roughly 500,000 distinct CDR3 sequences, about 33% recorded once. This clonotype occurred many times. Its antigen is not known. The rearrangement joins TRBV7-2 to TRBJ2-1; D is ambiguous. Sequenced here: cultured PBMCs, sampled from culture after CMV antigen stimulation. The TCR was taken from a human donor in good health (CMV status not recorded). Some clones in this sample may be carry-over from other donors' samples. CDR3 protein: CASSLGRMGTEQFF. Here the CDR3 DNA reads TGTGCCAGCAGCTTAGGGCGGATGGGCACGGAGCAGTTCTTC.